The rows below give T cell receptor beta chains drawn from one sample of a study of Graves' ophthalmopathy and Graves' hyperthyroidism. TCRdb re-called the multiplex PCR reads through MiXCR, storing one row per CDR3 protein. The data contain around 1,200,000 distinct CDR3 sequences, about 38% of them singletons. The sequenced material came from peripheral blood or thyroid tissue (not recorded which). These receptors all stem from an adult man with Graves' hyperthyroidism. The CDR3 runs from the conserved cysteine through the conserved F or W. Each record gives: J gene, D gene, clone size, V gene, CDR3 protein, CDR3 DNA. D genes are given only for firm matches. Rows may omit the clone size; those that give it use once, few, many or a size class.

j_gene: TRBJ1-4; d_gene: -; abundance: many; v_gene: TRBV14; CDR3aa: CASSPGWGIGEKLFF; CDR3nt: TGTGCCAGCAGCCCAGGGTGGGGCATTGGTGAAAAACTGTTTTTT
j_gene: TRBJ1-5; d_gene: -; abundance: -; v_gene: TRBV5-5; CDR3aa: CASSLRQEPTGGNQPQHF; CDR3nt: TGTGCCAGCAGCCTTCGACAGGAACCGACGGGGGGCAATCAGCCCCAGCATTTT
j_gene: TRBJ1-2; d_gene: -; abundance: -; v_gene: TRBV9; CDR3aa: CASSVDVANYGYTF; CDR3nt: TGTGCCAGCAGCGTAGACGTAGCTAACTATGGCTACACCTTC
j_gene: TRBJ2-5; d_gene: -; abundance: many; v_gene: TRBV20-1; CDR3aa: CSARPGFDETQYF; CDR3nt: TGCAGTGCTAGACCCGGTTTCGATGAGACCCAGTACTTC
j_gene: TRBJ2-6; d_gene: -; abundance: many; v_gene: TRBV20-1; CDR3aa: CSAQLGGANVLTF; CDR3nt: TGCAGTGCTCAGCTTGGAGGGGCCAACGTCCTGACTTTC
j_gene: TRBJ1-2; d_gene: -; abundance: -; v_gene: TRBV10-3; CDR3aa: CAISVTGTTGYTF; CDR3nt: TGTGCCATCAGTGTTACAGGGACTACTGGCTACACCTTC
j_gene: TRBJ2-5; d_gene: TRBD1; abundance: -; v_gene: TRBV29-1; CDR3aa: CSVDGQGEETQYF; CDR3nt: TGCAGCGTCGATGGGCAGGGGGAAGAGACCCAGTACTTC
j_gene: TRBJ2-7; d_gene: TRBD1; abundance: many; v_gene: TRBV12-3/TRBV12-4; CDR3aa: CASSSSGTVFYEQYF; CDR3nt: TGTGCCAGCAGTTCTTCCGGGACAGTGTTCTACGAGCAGTACTTC
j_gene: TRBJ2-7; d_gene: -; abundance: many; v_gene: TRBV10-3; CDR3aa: CAISDQGRINYEQYF; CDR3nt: TGTGCCATCAGTGACCAAGGACGGATAAACTACGAGCAGTACTTC
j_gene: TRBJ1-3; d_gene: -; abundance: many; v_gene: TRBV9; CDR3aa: CASKSGNTIYF; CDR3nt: TGTGCCAGCAAGTCTGGAAACACCATATATTTT
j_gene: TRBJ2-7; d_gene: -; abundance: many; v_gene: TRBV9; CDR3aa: CASSVDPGSSYEQYF; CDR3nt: TGTGCCAGCAGCGTAGATCCCGGGAGCTCCTACGAGCAGTACTTC
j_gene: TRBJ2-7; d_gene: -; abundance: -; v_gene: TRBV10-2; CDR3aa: CASSAPERDTNRELYF; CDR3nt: TGCGCCAGCAGTGCCCCAGAACGGGACACTAACCGGGAGCTGTACTTC
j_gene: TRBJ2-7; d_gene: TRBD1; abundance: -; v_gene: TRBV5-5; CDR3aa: CASSSGTGAGYEQYF; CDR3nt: TGTGCCAGCAGCTCCGGGACAGGGGCCGGCTACGAGCAGTACTTC
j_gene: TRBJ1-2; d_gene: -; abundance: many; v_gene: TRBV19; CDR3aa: CASTDRGYGYTF; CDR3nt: TGTGCCAGTACCGACAGAGGATATGGCTACACCTTC
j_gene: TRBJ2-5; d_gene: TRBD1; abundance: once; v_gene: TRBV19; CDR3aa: CASSDRGSTETQYF; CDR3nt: TGTGCCAGCAGCGACAGGGGAAGCACGGAGACCCAGTACTTC
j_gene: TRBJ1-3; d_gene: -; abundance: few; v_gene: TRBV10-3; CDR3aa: CAISESGQGSGGNTIYF; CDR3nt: TGTGCCATCAGTGAGTCTGGCCAGGGGTCAGGTGGAAACACCATATATTTT
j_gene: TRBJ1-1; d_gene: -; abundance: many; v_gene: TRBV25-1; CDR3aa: CASSRGWMNTEAFF; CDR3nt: TGTGCCAGCAGTAGGGGGTGGATGAACACTGAAGCTTTCTTT
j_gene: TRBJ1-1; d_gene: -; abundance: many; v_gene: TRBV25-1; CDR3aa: CASRQAGQLNTEAFF; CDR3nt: TGTGCCAGCCGCCAAGCTGGACAGCTGAACACTGAAGCTTTCTTT
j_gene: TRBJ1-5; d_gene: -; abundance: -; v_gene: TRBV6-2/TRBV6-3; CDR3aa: CASSYSAHSAQVGPQHF; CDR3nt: TGTGCCAGCAGTTACTCGGCACATTCGGCCCAGGTTGGCCCCCAGCATTTT
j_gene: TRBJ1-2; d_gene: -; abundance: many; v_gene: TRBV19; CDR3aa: CASTRADPNYGYTF; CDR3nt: TGTGCCAGCACCCGGGCGGACCCTAACTATGGCTACACCTTC
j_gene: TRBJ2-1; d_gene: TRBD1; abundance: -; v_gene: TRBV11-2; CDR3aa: CASSQGDTGF; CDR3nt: TGTGCCAGCAGCCAGGGGGACACGGGCTTC
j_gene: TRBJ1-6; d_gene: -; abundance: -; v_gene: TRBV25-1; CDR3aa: CACSAVHGGLDSPLHF; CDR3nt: TGTGCCTGCAGTGCAGTCCATGGGGGATTGGATTCACCCCTCCACTTT
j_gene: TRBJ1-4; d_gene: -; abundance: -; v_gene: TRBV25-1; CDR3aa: CASSLRGATQEKLFF; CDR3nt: TGTGCCAGCAGTTTAAGAGGGGCTACCCAGGAAAAACTGTTTTTT